The 16 T cell receptor beta chains listed next were all sequenced from one sample in a study of neurological immune-mediated disorders. TCRdb re-derived calls from the 5' RACE reads in MiXCR, one entry per CDR3 protein. The sample holds more than 50,000 distinct CDR3 sequences, roughly 3.5% seen once. Sequencing input: PBMCs. Receptor source: a woman in her fifties or sixties with multiple sclerosis.

This clonotype appeared many times. V is TRBV20-1 and J is TRBJ1-5; 8 bases agree with TRBD1. V trimming: 5 bases; J trimming: 3 bases; junction bases outside the gene matches: 6. Germline CDR1 reads DFQATT; CDR2 reads SNEGSKA (reference sequence). There are 14 residues in the CDR3. The CDR3 nucleotides are TGCAGTGCTTGGGACAGGTCCACCAATCAGCCCCAGCATTTT. As protein: CSAWDRSTNQPQHF.

There are many counts of this clonotype. The rearrangement joins TRBV5-1 to TRBJ1-1, with D possibly matching TRBD1 (6 bases). Trimming took 5 bases from V and 1 from J, leaving 9 bases between them. CDR3 length: 13 amino acids. Germline loops: CDR1 SGHRS, CDR2 YFSETQ. The CDR3 reads CASRTTGNTEAFF. CDR3 DNA: TGCGCCAGCAGGACGACAGGGAACACTGAAGCTTTCTTT. The full variable domain, completed using reference TRBV5-1 and TRBJ1-1, is KAGVTQTPRYLIKTRGQQVTLSCSPISGHRSVSWYQQTPGQGLQFLFEYFSETQRNKGNFPGRFSGRQFSNSRSEMNVSTLELGDSALYLCASRTTGNTEAFFGQGTRLTVV.

There are many counts of this clonotype. The rearrangement links TRBV20-1 to TRBJ2-3; D is unresolved. Germline CDR1 DFQATT, CDR2 SNEGSKA (reference sequence). This CDR3 is built from 13 residues. V was clipped by 0 bases and J by 1 base, with 5 bases between them. CDR3 sequence (DNA): TGCAGTGCTAGAGAGTGGGGCACAGATACGCAGTATTTT. This translates into CSAREWGTDTQYF.

This clonotype has at least ten counts. The chain is built from TRBV12-3 or TRBV12-4 and TRBJ2-1, with D possibly matching TRBD2 (7 bases). The CDR3 extends over 14 amino acids. Trimming removed 0 bases at V and 7 bases at J, with 10 bases between. The CDR3 sequence: CASSLAGGRNEQFF. CDR3 nucleotide sequence: TGTGCCAGCAGTTTAGCGGGGGGGCGAAATGAGCAGTTCTTC.

At least ten counts were recorded for this clonotype. The chain recombines TRBV12-3 or TRBV12-4 with TRBJ2-7, with 11 bases that match TRBD2. CDR3 length: 16 amino acids. Unmatched junction bases numbered 11, after V lost 4 bases and J lost 6 bases. In DNA, the CDR3 is TGTGCCAGCAGTTCCGACTTAGCGGGAGGGGGACGCGAGCAGTACTTC. Translating it yields CASSSDLAGGGREQYF.

This clonotype has at least ten counts. The J gene is TRBJ2-7, the V gene TRBV18; 7 nucleotides line up with TRBD2. From germline, CDR1 is KGHSH and CDR2 LQKENI. Losses at the gene ends were 6 bases for V and 5 bases for J; bases not matched to a gene: 13. The CDR3 sequence is 15 residues long. The CDR3 region is CASSTRGGACDEQYF. The CDR3 DNA is TGTGCCAGCTCTACCCGGGGAGGGGCTTGTGACGAGCAGTACTTC.

This clonotype was detected ten times or more. This rearrangement joins TRBV20-1 to TRBJ1-1; D perhaps matches TRBD1 (5 bases). The CDR3 covers 14 residues. V was pared by 0 bases and J by 6 bases, with 14 bases between. Germline CDR1 is DFQATT and CDR2 is SNEGSKA (reference sequence). The CDR3 reads CSARDGREGPEAFF. CDR3 sequence (DNA): TGCAGTGCTAGAGACGGCAGGGAAGGACCTGAAGCTTTCTTT.

This clonotype came up many times. The chain is built from TRBV12-3 or TRBV12-4 and TRBJ2-3, with D tentatively TRBD1 or TRBD2 (7 bases each). Trimming left V 5 bases short and J 4 bases short, with 19 bases between. This CDR3 has 16 amino acids. CDR3 DNA: TGTGCCAGCAGTGCGCAGGGGGGGGCCGAGGCAGATACGCAGTATTTT. Its protein product is CASSAQGGAEADTQYF.

This clonotype was found many times. The V call is TRBV7-2, the J call TRBJ2-1; D is possibly TRBD2 (6 bases). V lost 3 bases and J 4 bases, leaving 13 bases between the germline ends. The length of the CDR3 is 15 residues. Germline CDR1 SGHTA, CDR2 FQGNSA. The CDR3 DNA reads as TGTGCCAGCAGCTTCTTCCAGCGGGCTTACAATGAGCAGTTCTTC. Its protein product is CASSFFQRAYNEQFF.

This chain connects TRBV20-1 to TRBJ2-1; TRBD2 might be the D (6 bases). Germline V gene data show CDR1 as DFQATT and CDR2 as SNEGSKA (reference sequence). CDR3 length equals 14 residues. V lost 3 bases and J lost 5, with 14 bases in between. The CDR3 sequence is CSASSGGWDNEQFF. As DNA, the CDR3 is TGCAGTGCTAGTTCCGGGGGTTGGGACAATGAGCAGTTCTTC.

This clonotype was counted ten times or more. The genes are TRBV10-2 and TRBJ2-3; D is perhaps TRBD2 (6 bases). CDR1 WSHSY and CDR2 SAAADI come from the germline V gene. Deletions cut 6 bases from V and 5 bases from J, with 15 bases between. The CDR3 runs 14 residues. In DNA, the CDR3 is TGCGCCAGCAGCGAACAGACGCGGGGAGATACGCAGTATTTT. Its translation is CASSEQTRGDTQYF.

This clonotype was found many times. CDR3 in DNA: TGTGCCAGCAGTGAAGGTGCAGGGGAAGAGACCCAGTACTTC. As protein: CASSEGAGEETQYF. V usage is TRBV25-1 and J usage is TRBJ2-5, with D possibly TRBD1 on 6 matching bases. Germline V CDR1 and CDR2: MGHDK, SYGVNS. Trimming left V 2 bases short and J 3 bases short, with 10 bases between. There are 14 residues in the CDR3.

This clonotype was seen repeatedly, ten times or more. The gene calls are TRBV7-2 and TRBJ1-2; D uncertain. The CDR3 loop spans 15 amino acids. V lost 1 base and J lost 0, with 9 bases in between. Germline-derived CDR1 and CDR2 are SGHTA and FQGNSA. CDR3 nucleotides: TGTGCCAGCAGCTTAGTTGAGGGAGCTAACTATGGCTACACCTTC. Translation gives CASSLVEGANYGYTF. Filled out from reference TRBV7-2 and TRBJ1-2, the complete variable domain reads GAGVSQSPSNKVTEKGKDVELRCDPISGHTALYWYRQSLGQGLEFLIYFQGNSAPDKSGLPSDRFSAERTGGSVSTLTIQRTQQEDSAVYLCASSLVEGANYGYTFGSGTRLTVV.

Ten or more counts support this clonotype. The chain employs TRBV6-6 and TRBJ2-3, with D possibly TRBD2 on 5 matching bases. From germline, CDR1 is MNHNY and CDR2 SVGAGI (reference sequence). The CDR3 consists of 14 residues. The V gene lost 2 bases and the J gene lost 5 bases, with 11 bases spanning the gap. Here the CDR3 reads CASSYEPRVDTQYF. DNA of the CDR3: TGTGCCAGCAGTTACGAACCGAGGGTAGATACGCAGTATTTT.

This clonotype is medium-sized. The rearrangement uses TRBV7-9 and TRBJ1-6, with 9 bases matching TRBD1. Trimming at V came to 5 bases and at J to 6 bases, leaving 5 bases not matched to a gene. CDR3 size: 15 residues. Germline V lookup: CDR1 SEHNR, CDR2 FQNEAQ (reference sequence). The CDR3 region has the DNA TGTGCCAGCAGCCAACAGGGGGCTCGTAATTCACCCCTCCACTTT. It is translated as CASSQQGARNSPLHF.

Many counts were recorded for this clonotype. The genes are TRBV5-1 and TRBJ2-7; maybe TRBD1 (6 bases). V gave up 5 bases and J gave up 0 bases, with 15 bases separating them. CDR3 length: 15 residues. Germline CDR1 and CDR2: SGHRS and YFSETQ. DNA for the CDR3: TGCGCCAGCAGATTCTTCCCGGACAGCTCCTACGAGCAGTACTTC. It is translated as CASRFFPDSSYEQYF.